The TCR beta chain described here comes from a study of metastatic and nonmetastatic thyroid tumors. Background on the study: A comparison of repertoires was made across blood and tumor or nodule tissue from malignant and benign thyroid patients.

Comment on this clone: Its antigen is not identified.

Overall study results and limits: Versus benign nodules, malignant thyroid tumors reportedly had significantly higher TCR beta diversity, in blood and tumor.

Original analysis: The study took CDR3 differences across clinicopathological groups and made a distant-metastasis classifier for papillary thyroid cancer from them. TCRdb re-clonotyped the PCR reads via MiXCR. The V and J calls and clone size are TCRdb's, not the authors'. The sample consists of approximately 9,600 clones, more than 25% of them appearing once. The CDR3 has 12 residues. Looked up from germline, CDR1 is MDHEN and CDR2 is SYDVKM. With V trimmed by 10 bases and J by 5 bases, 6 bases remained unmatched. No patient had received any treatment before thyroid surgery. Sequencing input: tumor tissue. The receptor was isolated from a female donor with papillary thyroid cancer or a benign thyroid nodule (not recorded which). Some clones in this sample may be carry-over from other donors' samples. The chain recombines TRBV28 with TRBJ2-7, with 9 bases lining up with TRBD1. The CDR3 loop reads CATYRGLNEQYF. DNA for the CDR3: TGTGCCACTTACAGGGGGCTGAACGAGCAGTACTTC.